This T cell receptor (beta chain) was observed in a study of CD4 T cells in relation to SARS-CoV-2 and coronaviruses. Findings and caveats of the study: Pre-pandemic and post-infection samples never came from the same donor.

CDR1 and CDR2 (germline): LNHDA, SQIVND (reference sequence). The CDR3 contains 13 residues. Trimming took 4 bases from V and 7 from J, leaving 10 bases between them. CD4+ T cells from unexposed donors were obtained before the COVID-19 pandemic (2011-2018). Isolation of CD4+ T cells took place after about 9 days in culture. Testing used SARS-CoV-2 S/N and four cold-coronavirus spikes on unexposed-donor CD4+ T cells, cells permitting. As regards this clone: No antigen is known for it.

Repertoires were generated with immunoSEQ multiplex PCR, while TCRdb's copy carries only in-frame clones and drops some. The sample includes almost 30,000 clones, 76% seen only once; the top ten take roughly 14%. This rearrangement joins TRBV19 to TRBJ2-2, with D possibly being TRBD1 (6 bases). Sequenced: CD4+ T cells from PBMCs, cultured in vitro. This clonotype originated in a human donor in good health. The CDR3 coding sequence is TGTGCCAGTAGTAACAGGGTGGACGGGGAGCTGTTTTTT. It specifies CASSNRVDGELFF.